The sequence of this T cell receptor beta chain was determined in a study of T cells after posttransplantation cyclophosphamide. Notes on the study in general: Recipient CMV seropositivity and CMV reactivation strongly tracked TRB clonality. Later post-transplant blood repertoires were often dominated by donor CD8+ memory clones. Blood and skin or GI T cell repertoires showed limited TRB overlap.

Germline loops: CDR1 MNHEY, CDR2 SMNVEV (reference sequence). This CDR3 has 15 amino acids. Deletions cut 3 bases from V and 4 bases from J, with 13 bases between. TCRdb's copy holds only in-frame clones and misses some; the assay was immunoSEQ multiplex PCR. The specimen has over 20,000 clones, none found just once. This clone was recorded at least ten times. Its target is unknown. The rearrangement uses TRBV27 and TRBJ1-5, with TRBD1 as a possible D gene (6 bases). This TCR came from a man in his fifties or sixties in good health, CMV-negative, and a related stem cell transplant donor. The sequenced sample consisted of PBMCs. For the CDR3, the DNA is TGTGCCAGCAGTTTCGGAGACAGGAGAAATCAGCCCCAGCATTTT. Translating it yields CASSFGDRRNQPQHF.